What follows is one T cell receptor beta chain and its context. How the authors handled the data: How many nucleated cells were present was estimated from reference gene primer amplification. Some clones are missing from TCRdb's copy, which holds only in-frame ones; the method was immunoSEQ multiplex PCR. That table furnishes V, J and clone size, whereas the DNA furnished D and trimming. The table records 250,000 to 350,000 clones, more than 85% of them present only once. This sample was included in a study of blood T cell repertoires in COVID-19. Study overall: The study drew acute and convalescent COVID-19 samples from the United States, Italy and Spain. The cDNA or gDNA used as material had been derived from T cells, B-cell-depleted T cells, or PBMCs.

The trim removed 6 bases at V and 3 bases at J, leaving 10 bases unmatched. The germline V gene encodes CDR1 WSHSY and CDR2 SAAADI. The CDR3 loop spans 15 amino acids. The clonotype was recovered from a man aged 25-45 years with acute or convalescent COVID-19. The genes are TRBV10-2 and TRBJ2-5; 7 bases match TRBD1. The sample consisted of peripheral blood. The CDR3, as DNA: TGCGCCAGCAGCGGTGACAGGGCGCTAAAAGAGACCCAGTACTTC. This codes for CASSGDRALKETQYF.